The 25 T cell receptor beta chains presented below share a single source sample, sequenced in a study of shared clonotypes between healthy human individuals. The table came from immunoSEQ multiplex PCR; TCRdb's copy has only in-frame clones and leaves some out. The sample shows about 490,000 clones, over 65% of them seen only once. Sequenced material: PBMCs. These receptor sequences come from a woman in her forties in good health. Some clones in this sample may be carry-over from other donors' samples.

The chain carries TRBV18 and TRBJ2-2; perhaps TRBD2 as D (5 bases). V shed 3 bases and J shed 5 bases, with 16 bases lying between them. This CDR3 is 16 amino acids long. The germline V gene has CDR1 KGHSH and CDR2 LQKENI. CDR3 sequence reads: CASSPLGGSETGELFF. The DNA of the CDR3 is TGTGCCAGCTCACCCCTCGGTGGTAGCGAGACCGGGGAGCTGTTTTTT.

As to this clone: Other DNA sequences in the sample encode the same CDR3. The V gene is TRBV7-6, the J gene TRBJ2-1, with 11 nucleotides matching TRBD2. The CDR3 covers 15 residues. Germline-derived CDR1 and CDR2 are SGHVS and FNYEAQ. The trim removed 5 bases at V and 3 bases at J, leaving 3 bases unmatched. CDR3 nucleotides: TGTGCCAGCAGCCGCGGACTAGCGGGCTACAATGAGCAGTTCTTC. Protein product: CASSRGLAGYNEQFF.

The chain recombines TRBV6-1 with TRBJ1-5, with D unresolved. The CDR3 spans 13 residues. CDR1 and CDR2 (germline): MNHNS, SASEGT. V lost 5 bases and J lost 3, with 8 bases in between. CDR3 sequence: CASSPAPNQPQHF. The CDR3 region has the DNA TGTGCCAGCAGTCCAGCCCCCAATCAGCCCCAGCATTTT.

This clone occurred once. This chain connects TRBV7-9 to TRBJ1-1, with D possibly TRBD1 on 5 matching bases. The CDR3 extends over 16 amino acids. Germline V gene sequence: CDR1 SEHNR, CDR2 FQNEAQ (reference sequence). Between the trimmed V and J ends, which lost 3 bases and 2 bases, there was a span of 16 bases. CDR3 coding DNA: TGTGCCAGCAGCTTCTTTAGGGTCGGGGGAAACACTGAAGCTTTCTTT. It is translated as CASSFFRVGGNTEAFF.

As DNA, the CDR3 is TGTGCCTGGAGTGTCCGGGACATTGGGAATACGCAGTATTTT. Protein: CAWSVRDIGNTQYF. The chain couples TRBV30 to TRBJ2-3, with D perhaps TRBD1 (6 bases). Germline CDR1 reads GTSNPN; CDR2 reads SVGIG (reference sequence). Trimming took 0 bases from V and 7 from J, leaving 14 bases between them. This CDR3 has 14 amino acids.

CDR3 coding DNA: TGTGCCAGCAGTTTTATTAGCGGGGGGTCCTACAATGAGCAGTTCTTC. Amino acids: CASSFISGGSYNEQFF. The chain has TRBV28 and TRBJ2-1; 10 nucleotides match TRBD2. The CDR3 sequence is 16 residues long. V lost 3 bases to trimming and J lost 1 base; unmatched junction nucleotides: 3. CDR1 and CDR2 from the germline V gene are MDHEN and SYDVKM.

The chain has TRBV7-6 and TRBJ2-7, with D uncertain. Germline V lookup: CDR1 SGHVS, CDR2 FNYEAQ. The V end was cut by 5 bases, the J end by 2 bases, with 10 bases between. The length of the CDR3 is 13 residues. Here the CDR3 DNA reads TGTGCCAGCAGCGCTGGCGACACCTACGAGCAGTACTTC. Protein product: CASSAGDTYEQYF.

The chain uses TRBV7-9 and TRBJ2-2; tentative D call: TRBD2 (6 bases). CDR1 and CDR2 from the germline V gene are SEHNR and FQNEAQ (reference sequence). This CDR3 contains 15 residues. Trimming removed 7 bases at V and 5 bases at J, with 17 bases between. CDR3 DNA sequence: TGTGCCAGCACTCCCACCGGGGGAGCAACCGGGGAGCTGTTTTTT. It specifies CASTPTGGATGELFF.

The chain combines TRBV27 with TRBJ2-7; 7 nucleotides align to TRBD1. Germline V gene sequence: CDR1 MNHEY, CDR2 SMNVEV (reference sequence). This CDR3 comprises 13 residues. V shed 5 bases and J 3 bases; nucleotides not matched to a gene: 4. The CDR3 DNA is TGTGCCAGCAGTCTCCGACAGGGCTACGAGCAGTACTTC. Protein sequence: CASSLRQGYEQYF.

The V and J genes are TRBV11-2 and TRBJ2-1, with 8 bases aligning to TRBD2. Looked up from germline, CDR1 is SGHAT and CDR2 is FQNNGV. This CDR3 is built from 15 residues. V lost 1 base and J lost 6; bases outside the gene matches: 5. CDR3 sequence: CASSLGLALPNEQFF. DNA for the CDR3: TGTGCCAGCAGCTTAGGACTAGCGCTCCCCAATGAGCAGTTCTTC.

This clone has only one observation. The chain combines TRBV2 with TRBJ2-5; D is possibly TRBD1 (6 bases). The DNA matches TRBJ2-7 better at its end, which makes the J call doubtful. The CDR3 is 15 residues long. Germline V gene sequence: CDR1 SNHLY, CDR2 FYNNEI. The CDR3 nucleotides read TGTGCCAGCAGTCCTGACAGGTCCCGCTCGGGCGAGCAGTACTTC. It translates to CASSPDRSRSGEQYF.

This clone has only one observation. The rearrangement links TRBV7-2 to TRBJ2-3, with no clear D. The germline V gene encodes CDR1 SGHTA and CDR2 FQGNSA. This CDR3 region has 13 residues. V shed 2 bases and J shed 3 bases, with 6 bases lying between them. CDR3 in amino acids: CASSLQETDTQYF. DNA of the CDR3: TGTGCCAGCAGCTTACAAGAAACAGATACGCAGTATTTT.

The chain employs TRBV9 and TRBJ2-2; 7 bases are a match to TRBD1. Germline V CDR1 and CDR2: SGDLS, YYNGEE. The CDR3 sequence is 15 residues long. The ends lost 4 bases at V and 6 bases at J; junction bases unmatched: 9. CDR3 protein: CASSQGTASPGELFF. The CDR3, as DNA: TGTGCCAGCAGCCAGGGGACAGCTAGTCCCGGGGAGCTGTTTTTT.

This chain connects TRBV4-2 to TRBJ2-1, with a weak D call TRBD2 (5 bases). CDR1 is LGHNA and CDR2 is YNFKEQ in the germline V gene. Trimming shortened V by 4 bases and J by 2 bases, and 9 bases separated the two germline ends. The CDR3 runs 14 residues. The CDR3 loop is CASSPSGTYNEQFF. The CDR3 bases are TGTGCCAGCAGCCCCAGCGGTACCTACAATGAGCAGTTCTTC.

The V gene is TRBV29-1, the J gene TRBJ2-5; 7 positions match TRBD2. Germline V gene sequence: CDR1 SQVTM, CDR2 ANQGSEA. The CDR3 has 14 residues. V lost 3 bases to trimming and J lost 4 bases; unmatched junction nucleotides: 8. CDR3 amino acids: CSVDGTTPGETQYF. The CDR3 DNA sequence: TGCAGCGTTGACGGGACTACCCCAGGAGAGACCCAGTACTTC.

This clone was seen more than once but under ten times. This chain links TRBV7-8 with TRBJ2-5; D call uncertain. V gave up 4 bases and J gave up 8 bases, with 14 bases separating them. From germline, CDR1 is SGHVS and CDR2 FQNEAQ. This CDR3 has 13 amino acids. In DNA, the CDR3 is TGTGCCAGCAGCTCCTTCGATTGGACCACCCAGTACTTC. This codes for CASSSFDWTTQYF. The full variable domain, in which reference TRBV7-8 and TRBJ2-5 provide the parts outside the CDR3, is GAGVSQSPRYKVAKRGQDVALRCDPISGHVSLFWYQQALGQGPEFLTYFQNEAQLDKSGLPSDRFFAERPEGSVSTLKIQRTQQEDSAVYLCASSSFDWTTQYFGPGTRLLVL.

The chain recombines TRBV10-2 with TRBJ1-5; weak D call: TRBD1 (5 bases). CDR3 length: 13 amino acids. Deletions cut 6 bases from V and 5 bases from J, with 11 bases between. Germline V gene data show CDR1 as WSHSY and CDR2 as SAAADI. The CDR3 bases are TGCGCCAGCAGCTCCCAGGGAGATCAGCCCCAGCATTTT. This encodes CASSSQGDQPQHF.

The chain couples TRBV18 to TRBJ2-3; D perhaps matches TRBD1 (7 bases). The V end lost 1 base, the J end lost 4 bases, and 9 bases lay between the germline ends. Germline CDR1 is KGHSH and CDR2 is LQKENI. This CDR3 has 14 amino acids. This chain's CDR3 is CASSPLRGADTQYF. CDR3 coding DNA: TGTGCCAGCTCACCACTCAGGGGGGCAGATACGCAGTATTTT.

Details on this clone: A much more abundant neighbour one base away suggests this may be a read error. The rearrangement links TRBV18 to TRBJ2-2, with 8 bases identical to TRBD2. CDR1 and CDR2 from the germline V gene are KGHSH and LQKENI. The CDR3 is made up of 17 amino acids. The CDR3 loop is CACSLQVSGRFTGELFF. The DNA for the CDR3 is TGTGCCTGCTCACTCCAAGTCAGCGGGAGATTCACCGGGGAGCTGTTTTTT.

The V and J genes are TRBV19 and TRBJ1-5; no definite D call. The V and J ends lost 5 bases and 1 base respectively, with 6 bases between them. Germline V lookup: CDR1 LNHDA, CDR2 SQIVND (reference sequence). The CDR3 sequence is 13 residues long. Here the CDR3 reads CASSWESNQPQHF. CDR3 DNA: TGTGCCAGTAGTTGGGAGAGCAATCAGCCCCAGCATTTT.

Only a few counts were recorded for this clone. A read error is likely here: a far larger clone is one base away. This same CDR3 is encoded by further DNA sequences in the sample. The chain combines TRBV9 with TRBJ2-7, with 11 bases identical to TRBD2. Looked up from germline, CDR1 is SGDLS and CDR2 is YYNGEE. The CDR3 contains 14 residues. V was pared by 3 bases and J by 3 bases, with 2 bases of the junction left unmatched. CDR3 sequence: CASSAGTSGYEQYF. DNA of the CDR3: TGTGCCAGCAGCGCAGGGACTAGCGGCTACGAGCAGTACTTC.

The CDR3, as DNA: TGCAGCGCCGGGACAGGGAGGGACACAGATACGCAGTATTTT. Encoded protein: CSAGTGRDTDTQYF. This chain links TRBV29-1 with TRBJ2-3; 9 bases agree with TRBD1. Germline lookup yields CDR1 SQVTM and CDR2 ANQGSEA. Trimming removed 7 bases from V and 2 bases from J; junction bases left unmatched: 7. The CDR3 runs 14 residues.

The chain carries TRBV6-5 and TRBJ2-1, with 10 bases lining up with TRBD1. The CDR3 length is 15 residues. The trim removed 5 bases at V and 7 bases at J, leaving 8 bases unmatched. Looked up from germline, CDR1 is MNHEY and CDR2 is SVGAGI. DNA of the CDR3: TGTGCCAGCAGTCCCGGGACAGGGGATATGAATGAGCAGTTCTTC. This gives the protein CASSPGTGDMNEQFF.

This clone was seen more than once but under ten times. At the DNA level, this CDR3 is encoded by other sequences in the same sample as well. This chain links TRBV28 with TRBJ2-7, with 8 bases that match TRBD2. This CDR3 has 15 residues. Trimming at V came to 5 bases and at J to 0 bases, leaving 6 bases not matched to a gene. Germline V lookup: CDR1 MDHEN, CDR2 SYDVKM. The CDR3 bases are TGTGCCAGCAGTCCAAGCGGGAGCCGCTCCTACGAGCAGTACTTC. Translated, it gives CASSPSGSRSYEQYF.

This clone was seen a few times. The gene calls are TRBV10-2 and TRBJ2-3; a possible D gene is TRBD2 (6 bases). CDR1 is WSHSY, CDR2 SAAADI, per germline. Trimming removed 6 bases from V and 5 bases from J, with 12 bases in between. This CDR3 is built from 13 residues. In DNA form, the CDR3 reads TGCGCCAGCAGGACGATGGGGGGAGATACGCAGTATTTT. Translated: CASRTMGGDTQYF.